A selection of T cell receptor beta chains follows, all from one sample in a study of blood T cell repertoires in COVID-19. This table comes from immunoSEQ multiplex PCR, and its TCRdb copy is limited to in-frame clones, with some not included. Counted here are 100,000 to 120,000 clones, over 65% occurring once; the ten biggest clones make up less than 9.5%. The sample comprised peripheral blood. These receptors all stem from a woman aged 40 to 55 with acute or convalescent COVID-19. The CDR3 runs from the conserved cysteine through the conserved F or W. A D gene is named only where the DNA matches it firmly. Size is stated for part of the rows, as once, few or many counts, or as a class when the clone is expanded.

TRBJ1-5 TRBD1 TRBV7-9 NA CASSTYRGSNQPQHF TGTGCCAGCAGTACTTACAGGGGAAGCAATCAGCCCCAGCATTTT
TRBJ1-2 NA TRBV6-1 NA CASSEQGLYGYTF TGTGCCAGCAGTGAACAGGGGCTCTATGGCTACACCTTC
TRBJ2-3 NA TRBV10-2 NA CASKLSLNTDTQYF TGCGCCAGCAAGTTGAGCCTGAACACAGATACGCAGTATTTT
TRBJ1-2 NA TRBV5-1 once CASSPDSAVHGYTF TGCGCCAGCAGCCCGGACAGCGCTGTCCATGGCTACACCTTC
TRBJ1-3 NA TRBV2 NA CASSEGGGTIYF TGTGCCAGCAGTGAAGGGGGCGGCACCATATATTTT
TRBJ2-3 TRBD1 TRBV7-2 NA CASSSSRDRGYRSTDTQYF TGTGCCAGCAGCTCGAGCCGGGACAGGGGATATCGTAGCACAGATACGCAGTATTTT
TRBJ2-5 NA TRBV12-3/TRBV12-4 NA CASTRRGAETQYF TGTGCCAGCACCCGCAGGGGAGCGGAGACCCAGTACTTC
TRBJ2-1 NA TRBV9 once CASSARDSRFLYNEQFF TGTGCCAGCAGCGCCCGGGACTCCCGATTTCTTTACAATGAGCAGTTCTTC
TRBJ2-4 NA TRBV7-2 NA CASSLGGFLGKNIQYF TGTGCCAGCAGCTTAGGCGGGTTTCTGGGCAAAAACATTCAGTACTTC
TRBJ1-1 NA TRBV7-8 NA CASSLPETDEAFF TGTGCCAGCAGCTTACCAGAAACCGATGAAGCTTTCTTT
TRBJ2-7 NA TRBV24-1 NA CATSEISGSYEQYF TGTGCCACCAGTGAAATCAGCGGCTCCTACGAGCAGTACTTC
TRBJ2-7 TRBD2 TRBV7-2 few CASSVTSGGRGEQYF TGTGCCAGCAGCGTAACTAGCGGGGGGCGGGGCGAGCAGTACTTC
TRBJ2-4 TRBD1 TRBV4-1 once CASSQTSTAGGNIQYF TGCGCCAGCAGCCAGACCTCGACAGCAGGGGGAAACATTCAGTACTTC
TRBJ1-2 TRBD1 TRBV4-3 NA CASSPYRGQGYGYTF TGCGCCAGCAGCCCCTACAGGGGGCAGGGATATGGCTACACCTTC
TRBJ1-1 TRBD1 TRBV30 NA CAWSPGTGGRTEAFF TGTGCCTGGAGTCCCGGGACAGGGGGTCGCACTGAAGCTTTCTTT
TRBJ1-2 NA TRBV3-1/TRBV3-2 NA CASSQDLAGEGYTF TGTGCCAGCAGCCAAGATCTTGCCGGGGAAGGCTACACCTTC
TRBJ1-4 NA TRBV19 NA CASSFTGRSEKLFF TGTGCCAGTAGTTTCACAGGGAGAAGCGAAAAACTGTTTTTT
TRBJ1-2 TRBD1 TRBV10-1 NA CARTTGVHGYTF TGCGCCAGGACGACAGGGGTTCATGGCTACACCTTC
TRBJ2-1 TRBD2 TRBV15 NA CATSRPSGNEQFF TGTGCCACCAGCAGGCCTAGCGGGAATGAGCAGTTCTTC
TRBJ1-2 TRBD1 TRBV19 NA CASSMLPPGQGENGYTF TGTGCCAGTAGTATGTTGCCCCCGGGACAGGGGGAGAATGGCTACACCTTC
TRBJ2-1 TRBD2 TRBV11-2 NA CASSFLSGGQYNEQFF TGTGCCAGCAGCTTCCTTAGCGGGGGACAATACAATGAGCAGTTCTTC
TRBJ2-1 TRBD2 TRBV2 NA CASRGGSEYNEQFF TGTGCCAGCAGGGGAGGGTCAGAATACAATGAGCAGTTCTTC
TRBJ1-1 NA TRBV6-2/TRBV6-3 NA CASSPSFNTEAFF TGTGCCAGCAGCCCTAGCTTCAACACTGAAGCTTTCTTT
TRBJ2-7 TRBD2 TRBV3-1/TRBV3-2 NA CASSQPPLTSGGAEQYF TGTGCCAGCAGCCAACCCCCCCTGACTAGCGGGGGGGCGGAGCAGTACTTC
TRBJ2-3 TRBD2 TRBV5-6 NA CASSVLAGGRTDTQYF TGTGCCAGCAGCGTACTAGCGGGGGGAAGAACAGATACGCAGTATTTT
TRBJ1-1 NA TRBV6-1 NA CASSSDVATEAFF TGTGCCAGCAGTTCCGATGTAGCCACTGAAGCTTTCTTT
TRBJ1-2 TRBD1 TRBV19 once CASSIGRQGIHGYTF TGTGCCAGTAGTATAGGGAGACAGGGGATACATGGCTACACCTTC